This TCR beta chain was obtained from a study of vaccination and CD4 T cells after COVID-19. The overall study: Convalescent patients gave post-COVID blood a median about 100 days post-diagnosis, range 35 to 161. Study-wide results and caveats: Median numbers of SARS-CoV-2-reactive clonotypes increased from approximately 21 to 40 (not a significant change).

V lost 5 bases and J lost 6, with 8 bases in between. Germline V CDR1 and CDR2: KGHSH, LQKENI. The CDR3 contains 12 residues. Cultured CD4+ T cell DNA underwent sequencing with the Oncomine TCR Beta short-read assay. TCRdb independently ran MiXCR on the PCR reads; one entry per CDR3 protein. The sample records about 6,100 distinct CDR3 sequences, around two fifths being singletons. Treatment denoted: approximately 11-day PBMC culture with coronavirus spike peptide pools or control peptides (ViraFEST assay). Unexposed donor CD4+ T cells predated the COVID-19 pandemic, collected 2011-2018. This clonotype has only one observation. Its antigen is currently unknown.

The chain uses TRBV18 and TRBJ1-5; D is undetermined. The TCR comes from a human donor in good health. The sample comprised CD4+ T cells from blood, cultured in vitro. The CDR3 loop is CASSTLSQPQHF. CDR3 nucleotide sequence: TGTGCCAGCTCAACCCTCAGTCAGCCCCAGCATTTT.